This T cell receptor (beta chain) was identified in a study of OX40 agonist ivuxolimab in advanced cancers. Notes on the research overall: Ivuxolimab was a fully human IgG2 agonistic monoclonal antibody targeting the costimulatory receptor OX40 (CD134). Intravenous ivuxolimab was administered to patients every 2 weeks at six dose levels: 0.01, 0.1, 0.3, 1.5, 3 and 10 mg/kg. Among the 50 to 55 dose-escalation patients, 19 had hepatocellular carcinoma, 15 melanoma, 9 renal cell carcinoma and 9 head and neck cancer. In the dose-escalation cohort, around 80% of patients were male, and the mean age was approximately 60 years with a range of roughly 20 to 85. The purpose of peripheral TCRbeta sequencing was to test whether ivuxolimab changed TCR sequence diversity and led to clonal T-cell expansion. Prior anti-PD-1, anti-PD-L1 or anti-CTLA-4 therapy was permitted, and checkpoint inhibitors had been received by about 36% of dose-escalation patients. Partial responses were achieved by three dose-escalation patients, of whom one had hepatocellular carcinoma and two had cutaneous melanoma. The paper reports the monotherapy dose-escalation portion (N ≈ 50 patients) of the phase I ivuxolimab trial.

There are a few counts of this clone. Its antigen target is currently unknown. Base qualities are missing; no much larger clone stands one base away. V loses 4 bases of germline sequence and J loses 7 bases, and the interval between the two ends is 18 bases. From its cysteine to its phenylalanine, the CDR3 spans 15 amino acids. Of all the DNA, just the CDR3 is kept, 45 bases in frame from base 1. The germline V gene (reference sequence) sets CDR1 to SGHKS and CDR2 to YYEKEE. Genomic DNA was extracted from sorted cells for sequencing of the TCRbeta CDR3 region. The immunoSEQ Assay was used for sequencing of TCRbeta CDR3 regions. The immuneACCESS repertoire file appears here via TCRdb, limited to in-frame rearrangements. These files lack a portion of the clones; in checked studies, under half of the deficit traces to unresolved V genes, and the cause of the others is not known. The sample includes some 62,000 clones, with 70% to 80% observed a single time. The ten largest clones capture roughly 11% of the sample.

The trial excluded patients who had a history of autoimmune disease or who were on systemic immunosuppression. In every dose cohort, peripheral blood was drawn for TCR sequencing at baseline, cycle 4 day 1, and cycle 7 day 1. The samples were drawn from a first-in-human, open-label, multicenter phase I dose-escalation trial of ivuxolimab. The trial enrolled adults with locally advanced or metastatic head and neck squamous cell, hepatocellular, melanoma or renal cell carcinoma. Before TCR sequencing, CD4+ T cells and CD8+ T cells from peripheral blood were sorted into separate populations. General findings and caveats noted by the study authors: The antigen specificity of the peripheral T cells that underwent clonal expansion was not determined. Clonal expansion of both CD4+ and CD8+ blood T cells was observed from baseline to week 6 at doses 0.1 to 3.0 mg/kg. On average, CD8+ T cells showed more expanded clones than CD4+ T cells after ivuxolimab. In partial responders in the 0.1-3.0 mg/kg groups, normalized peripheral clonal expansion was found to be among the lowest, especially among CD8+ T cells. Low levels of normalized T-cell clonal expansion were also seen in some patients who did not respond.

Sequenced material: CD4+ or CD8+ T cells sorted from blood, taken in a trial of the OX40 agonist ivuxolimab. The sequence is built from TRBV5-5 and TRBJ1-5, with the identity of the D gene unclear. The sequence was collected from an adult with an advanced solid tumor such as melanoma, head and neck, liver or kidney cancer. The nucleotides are TGTGCCAGCAGCCCTACGGTCGCCCGGGAACAGCCCCAGCATTTT. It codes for CASSPTVAREQPQHF.